The present T cell receptor beta chain was sequenced within a study of TIL therapy for anti-PD-1-resistant metastatic lung cancer. About the research overall: Half of patients were current or former smokers.

The immunoSEQ assay was v3. Only in-frame clones appear in the TCRdb table, and some are missing; sequencing was by immunoSEQ multiplex PCR. Of 54,000 or so clones in the sample, 70% to 75% were seen once. Time point of the sample: pre-treatment sample, taken before nivolumab and TIL therapy. The CDR3 totals 15 residues. The ends lost 6 bases at V and 2 bases at J; junction bases unmatched: 2. Germline V gene lookup returns CDR1 WNHNN and CDR2 SYGVQD (reference sequence). The source material was blood, sampled at baseline. The chain recombines TRBV10-1 with TRBJ2-2, with 11 bases matching TRBD1. The TCR comes from a person aged 25-80 years with non-small cell lung cancer. The CDR3 loop reads CASRDRGRNTGELFF. The CDR3 DNA is TGCGCCAGCAGGGACAGGGGGCGAAACACCGGGGAGCTGTTTTTT.